This T cell receptor beta chain was retrieved from a study of OX40 agonist ivuxolimab in advanced cancers. The wider study: Under the entry rules, prior anti-PD-1, anti-PD-L1 or anti-CTLA-4 therapy was allowed, and 35% to 40% had some.

The study's findings and limits: The authors also found low normalized T-cell clonal expansion in some nonresponders. Fewer expanded clones were found on average in CD4+ than in CD8+ T cells.

Libraries were prepared by immunoSEQ multiplex PCR; TCRdb keeps only in-frame clonotypes and omits some of them. The table has about 27,000 clones, roughly four fifths seen once; the top ten hold approximately 20%. Germline CDR1 reads PRHDT; CDR2 reads FYEKMQ (reference sequence). The CDR3 extends over 15 amino acids. V was clipped by 2 bases and J by 1 base; unmatched bases: 2. As regards this clone: Its cognate antigen is unknown.

The origin of this receptor is an adult with an advanced solid tumor such as melanoma, head and neck, liver or kidney cancer. The specimen was CD4+ or CD8+ T cells sorted from blood, collected in a trial of the OX40 agonist ivuxolimab. The V gene is TRBV13, the J gene TRBJ2-3; the match to TRBD2 covers 8 bases. The CDR3: CASSLWREGTDTQYF. In nucleotides, the CDR3 is TGTGCCAGCAGCTTATGGCGGGAGGGCACAGATACGCAGTATTTT. Looking up the rest from reference TRBV13 and TRBJ2-3 gives the full variable domain: AAGVIQSPRHLIKEKRETATLKCYPIPRHDTVYWYQQGPGQDPQFLISFYEKMQSDKGSIPDRFSAQQFSDYHSELNMSSLELGDSALYFCASSLWREGTDTQYFGPGTRLTVL.